This is a list of T cell receptor beta chains from one sample in a study of identifying expanded T cells in peripheral blood. This table comes from immunoSEQ multiplex PCR, and its TCRdb copy is limited to in-frame clones, with some not included. The table lists over 100,000 clones, 70% to 90% of them singletons, with around an eighth in the top ten. Sequencing was performed on blood. The receptors derive from a person between 18 and 70 years old in good health. Both conserved end residues are part of each CDR3. Fields, in order: J gene, D gene, clone size, V gene, CDR3 protein, CDR3 DNA. D genes are given only for firm matches. Only part of the rows carry a size: once, few, many, or a class if the clone is expanded.

TRBJ2-5	-	-	TRBV7-2	CASSLRFPAQETQYF	TGTGCCAGCAGCCTGCGGTTCCCGGCACAAGAGACCCAGTACTTC
TRBJ1-1	-	-	TRBV21-1	CASSKVPEAFF	TGTGCCAGCAGCAAAGTACCTGAAGCTTTCTTT
TRBJ2-1	TRBD2	many	TRBV7-3	CASSREAGFNEQFF	TGTGCCAGCAGCCGAGAAGCGGGATTCAATGAGCAGTTCTTC
TRBJ1-5	TRBD1	-	TRBV2	CASSPTTGWYQPQHF	TGTGCCAGCAGTCCAACGACAGGGTGGTATCAGCCCCAGCATTTT
TRBJ1-2	TRBD1	-	TRBV7-2	CASSNFAGTGYDGYTF	TGTGCCAGCAGCAACTTTGCCGGGACAGGGTATGATGGCTACACCTTC
TRBJ1-2	-	-	TRBV6-1	CASSELTGQSGYTF	TGTGCCAGCAGTGAACTCACGGGACAATCAGGCTACACCTTC
TRBJ2-7	-	-	TRBV7-9	CASSLGSGQTYEQYF	TGTGCCAGCAGCTTAGGAAGCGGGCAGACCTACGAGCAGTACTTC
TRBJ2-3	-	-	TRBV11-1	CASSLEVGGGTDTQYF	TGTGCCAGCAGCTTAGAAGTAGGTGGAGGCACAGATACGCAGTATTTT
TRBJ1-1	TRBD1	-	TRBV5-1	CASSWTGDTEAFF	TGCGCCAGCAGCTGGACAGGGGACACTGAAGCTTTCTTT
TRBJ2-5	TRBD2	once	TRBV5-4	CASSSGLAGVQETQYF	TGTGCCAGCAGCTCAGGACTAGCGGGAGTACAAGAGACCCAGTACTTC
TRBJ2-3	-	-	TRBV7-9	CASTPGDTQYF	TGTGCCAGCACCCCCGGGGATACGCAGTATTTT
TRBJ1-2	-	once	TRBV6-1	CASSEGGGDYGYTF	TGTGCCAGCAGTGAAGGGGGCGGTGACTATGGCTACACCTTC
TRBJ1-5	TRBD1	-	TRBV10-3	CAIAQGLASNQPQHF	TGTGCCATCGCACAGGGGTTGGCGAGCAATCAGCCCCAGCATTTT
TRBJ2-2	TRBD2	-	TRBV4-2	CASSQASGGNTGELFF	TGTGCCAGCAGCCAGGCCAGCGGGGGCAACACCGGGGAGCTGTTTTTT
TRBJ1-5	TRBD1	-	TRBV27	CASSLFFGQGGNQPQHF	TGTGCCAGCAGTTTATTCTTCGGACAGGGTGGCAATCAGCCCCAGCATTTT
TRBJ2-3	-	-	TRBV7-9	CASGGGARGQDTQYF	TGTGCCAGCGGAGGAGGGGCTCGGGGACAAGATACGCAGTATTTT
TRBJ1-1	-	-	TRBV13	CASSLKSGRRREEAFF	TGTGCCAGCAGCTTAAAATCCGGACGCAGGAGAGAAGAAGCTTTCTTT
TRBJ2-7	TRBD2	-	TRBV5-4	CASSLGLAGDEQYF	TGTGCCAGCAGCTTGGGACTAGCGGGAGACGAGCAGTACTTC
TRBJ1-6	-	-	TRBV19	CASSISREGSDSPLHF	TGTGCCAGTAGTATTTCCCGGGAGGGTTCCGATTCACCCCTCCACTTT
TRBJ2-1	-	-	TRBV7-9	CASSLDNEQFF	TGTGCCAGCAGCTTGGACAATGAGCAGTTCTTC
TRBJ1-4	-	-	TRBV7-6	CASSLAGRELFF	TGTGCCAGCAGCTTAGCGGGCAGAGAACTGTTTTTT
TRBJ2-1	-	-	TRBV15	CATRISDNEQFF	TGTGCCACCAGAATCTCGGACAATGAGCAGTTCTTC
TRBJ1-4	TRBD1	-	TRBV7-9	CASRQGTNEKLFF	TGTGCCAGCAGACAGGGGACGAATGAAAAACTGTTTTTT
TRBJ2-7	-	once	TRBV20-1	CSAASDEQYF	TGCAGTGCCGCGTCGGACGAGCAGTACTTC
TRBJ2-3	TRBD1	-	TRBV12-5	CASGPGTGGVDTQYF	TGTGCTAGTGGACCTGGGACAGGGGGGGTAGATACGCAGTATTTT
TRBJ2-3	TRBD2	-	TRBV18	CASLRFAGGRDTQYF	TGTGCCAGCCTGAGATTTGCGGGGGGGCGCGATACGCAGTATTTT
TRBJ2-3	-	-	TRBV2	CASSGAFLSQYF	TGTGCCAGCAGTGGTGCGTTCTTGTCGCAGTATTTT
TRBJ2-2	-	-	TRBV20-1	CSATRWGELFF	TGCAGTGCCACCCGGTGGGGGGAGCTGTTTTTT
TRBJ2-3	TRBD2	-	TRBV15	CATSRGLADTDTQYF	TGTGCCACCAGCAGAGGACTAGCGGACACAGATACGCAGTATTTT
TRBJ2-1	-	-	TRBV6-5	CASSYSGRVGEQFF	TGTGCCAGCAGTTACTCAGGTAGAGTCGGTGAGCAGTTCTTC
TRBJ1-5	-	-	TRBV19	CASSIILGSRSNQPQHF	TGTGCCAGTAGTATAATCCTGGGCTCGAGAAGCAATCAGCCCCAGCATTTT